The present TCR beta chain was sequenced within a study of neoadjuvant nivolumab and ipilimumab in lung cancer. Study findings and constraints: Only two of four nivolumab-treated tumors gained richness and clonality by surgery. TCR receptors were sequenced in few samples. Resected tumors had greater TCR richness and clonality than uninvolved lung.

Assay: immunoSEQ multiplex PCR; the TCRdb copy retains only in-frame clones and omits some. The sample has under 20,000 clones, over 80% seen once; the top ten hold more than 2%. Details on this clone: Its specificity is not known.

V was pared by 6 bases and J by 2 bases, with 13 bases between. The CDR3 runs to 14 residues. Germline V gene lookup returns CDR1 MNHEY and CDR2 SVGAGI. The sample was peripheral blood, taken before neoadjuvant nivolumab, alone or with ipilimumab. The chain employs TRBV6-5 and TRBJ1-2, with a weak D call TRBD1 (5 bases). The sequence was obtained from an adult with non-small cell lung cancer. The CDR3 here is CASSWTSDNYGYTF. Written as DNA, the CDR3 is TGTGCCAGCAGCTGGACAAGTGACAACTATGGCTACACCTTC.